The 5 T cell receptor beta chains given below trace back to one sample, sequenced in a study of cytomegalovirus exposure and HLA in healthy donors (dated by TCRdb to about 2017). Library preparation employed the immunoSEQ multiplex PCR assay. For the multiplex PCR, a mixture combining 60 forward primers for TCR Vbeta segments and 13 reverse primers for TCR Jbeta segments was used. In TCRdb, the immuneACCESS table is reduced to in-frame sequences with V and J assigned. These tables do not hold every clone; where another copy was compared, an unresolved V gene accounts for under half, and the others remain unexplained. The sample's clone listing holds 80,000 to 95,000 clones. Of the sample, 15% to 19% falls within the top ten clones. Sequencing used PBMCs. Source of these receptors: a man in his forties or fifties in good health and CMV-seropositive.

The rearrangement uses TRBV29-1 and TRBJ1-1, with D possibly TRBD1 on 5 matching bases. V was clipped by 7 bases and J by 1 base, with 16 bases between them. The CDR3 contains 14 residues. Germline V CDR1 and CDR2: SQVTM, ANQGSEA. The CDR3 loop reads CSARNRLPNTEAFF. CDR3 DNA: TGCAGCGCGAGAAACAGGCTCCCGAACACTGAAGCTTTCTTT.

V usage is TRBV19 and J usage is TRBJ1-1, with 8 bases that match TRBD1. The CDR3 has 19 amino acids. CDR1 is LNHDA and CDR2 is SQIVND in the germline V gene (reference sequence). The V segment lost 5 bases and the J segment 6 bases; nucleotides outside the gene matches: 23. CDR3 bases: TGTGCCAGTAGTTTCAGTCTTTTCCGGGACAGGTCCCGGGGCGCTGAAGCTTTCTTT. Protein sequence: CASSFSLFRDRSRGAEAFF.

This chain uses TRBV4-2 with TRBJ2-7; 10 bases map to TRBD2. Trimming removed 0 bases from V and 2 bases from J; junction bases left unmatched: 1. Germline assignment: CDR1 LGHNA and CDR2 YNFKEQ. The length of the CDR3 is 15 residues. CDR3 nucleotide sequence: TGTGCCAGCAGCCAAGAGCTAGCGGGAGCCTACGAGCAGTACTTC. Protein: CASSQELAGAYEQYF.

The chain links TRBV7-9 to TRBJ1-2, with 7 nucleotides matching TRBD1. CDR3 length: 14 amino acids. J was trimmed by 2 bases and V by 5 bases; bases with no gene match: 5. Germline loops: CDR1 SEHNR, CDR2 FQNEAQ (reference sequence). The CDR3 coding sequence is TGTGCCAGCAGCCTAGGACAGGCGAACTATGGCTACACCTTC. It translates to CASSLGQANYGYTF.

V usage is TRBV5-1 and J usage is TRBJ1-4, with TRBD1 matching over 7 bases. From germline, CDR1 is SGHRS and CDR2 YFSETQ. The trim removed 4 bases at V and 5 bases at J, leaving 8 bases unmatched. This CDR3 comprises 15 residues. Written as DNA, the CDR3 is TGCGCCAGCAGCGTCGCCGGGACAGCAAATGAAAAACTGTTTTTT. Translating it yields CASSVAGTANEKLFF.